The next 7 T cell receptor beta chains were all read from a single sample in a study of T cell changes during pregnancy in multiple sclerosis. Produced via immunoSEQ multiplex PCR; TCRdb's table is partial and in-frame only. The data show 50,000 or so clones, around 92% seen once. The sample here was CD4+ T cells from peripheral blood mononuclear cells, taken after pregnancy. The receptor set was obtained from a female donor with multiple sclerosis, enrolled in a pregnancy study.

CDR3 in amino acids: CASAGENTGELFF. As DNA, the CDR3 is TGTGCCAGCGCGGGAGAAAACACCGGGGAGCTGTTTTTT. The chain carries TRBV6-4 and TRBJ2-2; 7 bases fit TRBD2. Germline CDR1 reads MRHNA; CDR2 reads SNTAGT. This CDR3 spans 13 amino acids. J lost 2 bases, V lost 8 bases, and 2 bases had no gene match.

This clone was seen just once. The CDR3 loop reads CASSIAGAGALAFF. Written as DNA, the CDR3 is TGTGCCAGTAGTATAGCTGGGGCAGGGGCTCTGGCTTTCTTT. The gene calls are TRBV19 and TRBJ1-1, with D possibly being TRBD1 (6 bases). This CDR3 has 14 amino acids. CDR1 is LNHDA and CDR2 is SQIVND in the germline V gene (reference sequence). V was shortened by 1 base and J by 11 bases, with 17 bases between the two germline ends.

The genes are TRBV7-9 and TRBJ2-3; 12 bases match TRBD2. In germline, CDR1 is SEHNR, CDR2 FQNEAQ (reference sequence). The CDR3 is 14 residues long. With V trimmed by 11 bases and J by 3 bases, 6 bases remained unmatched. The CDR3 loop reads CAGRLAGGTDTQYF. In DNA, the CDR3 is TGTGCCGGGCGCCTAGCGGGAGGGACAGATACGCAGTATTTT.

The V gene is TRBV19, the J gene TRBJ2-7; possibly TRBD2 for D (5 bases). The CDR3 loop spans 14 amino acids. Germline loops: CDR1 LNHDA, CDR2 SQIVND (reference sequence). CDR3 bases: TGTGCTTTCTCCTGGGGAGATTACCCCTACGAGCAGTACTTC. Amino acid sequence: CAFSWGDYPYEQYF.

The chain links TRBV5-1 to TRBJ1-2; 11 positions match TRBD1. V was clipped by 0 bases and J by 8 bases; unmatched bases: 6. The germline V gene encodes CDR1 SGHRS and CDR2 YFSETQ. The CDR3 spans 15 residues. This chain's CDR3 is CASSLGRGQGDGYTF. CDR3 DNA: TGCGCCAGCAGCTTGGGAAGGGGACAGGGGGACGGCTACACCTTC.

The chain joins TRBV5-8 to TRBJ1-1; TRBD1 matches at 7 bases. Trimming removed 1 base from V and 0 bases from J; junction bases left unmatched: 3. CDR1 is SGHTS and CDR2 is YDEGEE in the germline V gene. The CDR3 covers 15 residues. In nucleotides, the CDR3 is TGTGCCAGCAGCTTGACCGACAGGGTGAACACTGAAGCTTTCTTT. As protein: CASSLTDRVNTEAFF.

The chain joins TRBV6-1 to TRBJ1-5; D is ambiguous. V shed 5 bases and J shed 4 bases, with 15 bases lying between them. The CDR3 consists of 15 residues. Germline V lookup: CDR1 MNHNS, CDR2 SASEGT. The chain's CDR3 is CASSKGPYSNQPQHF. CDR3 nucleotide sequence: TGTGCCAGCAGTAAAGGTCCTTACTCAAATCAGCCCCAGCATTTT.